This entry lists 23 T cell receptor beta chains sequenced from one sample in a study of blood T cell repertoires in COVID-19. TCRdb keeps only in-frame clones here, not all; method: immunoSEQ multiplex PCR. The sample has around 370,000 clones; about 90% are singletons. Sequenced input: peripheral blood. These receptor sequences come from a woman between 18 and 29 years old who had recovered from COVID-19.

The chain uses TRBV24-1 and TRBJ2-1; 15 positions match TRBD2. V lost 7 bases and J lost 1; bases outside the gene matches: 10. Germline lookup yields CDR1 KGHDR and CDR2 SFDVKD. The CDR3 runs to 19 residues. CDR3 region: CATRGTSGRRRGSYNEQFF. CDR3 bases: TGTGCCACCAGGGGGACTAGCGGGAGGAGACGGGGGTCCTACAATGAGCAGTTCTTC.

The rearrangement links TRBV27 to TRBJ2-1; TRBD2 matches 7 bases. The CDR3 covers 15 residues. V shed 1 base and J 2 bases; nucleotides not matched to a gene: 2. CDR1 is MNHEY and CDR2 is SMNVEV in the germline V gene (reference sequence). The CDR3, as DNA: TGTGCCAGCAGTTTATACCGGGAGGCCTACAATGAGCAGTTCTTC. Amino acids: CASSLYREAYNEQFF.

This clone was counted a few times. The genes are TRBV29-1 and TRBJ2-2, with TRBD2 identical over 12 bases. Trimming at V came to 0 bases and at J to 3 bases, leaving 5 bases not matched to a gene. CDR3 length: 17 residues. CDR1 and CDR2 from the germline V gene are SQVTM and ANQGSEA. The CDR3 coding sequence is TGCAGCGTTGAAGAGTTTACTAGCGGGAGGCACACCGGGGAGCTGTTTTTT. Translating it yields CSVEEFTSGRHTGELFF.

This chain connects TRBV2 to TRBJ2-3; D possibly corresponds to TRBD2 (5 bases). CDR3 length: 15 residues. The germline CDR1 and CDR2 sequences are SNHLY and FYNNEI. The germline V and J ends were trimmed by 4 bases and 0 bases, with 11 bases remaining between them. The CDR3 reads CASSVMGASTDTQYF. The CDR3 nucleotides read TGTGCCAGCAGTGTAATGGGAGCGAGCACAGATACGCAGTATTTT.

This clone occurred once. This chain joins TRBV19 and TRBJ1-2; a possible D gene is TRBD1 (5 bases). The CDR3 spans 15 residues. V lost 4 bases and J 4 bases, leaving 16 bases between the germline ends. CDR1 LNHDA and CDR2 SQIVND come from the germline V gene (reference sequence). DNA of the CDR3: TGTGCCAGTAGTACCCCCCGAAGGGGACTCTATGGCTACACCTTC. It is translated as CASSTPRRGLYGYTF.

The CDR3 coding sequence is TGCGCCAGCAGCTTGGAACTATTCAACAATGAGCAGTTCTTC. This translates into CASSLELFNNEQFF. The gene calls are TRBV5-1 and TRBJ2-1; D ambiguous. The V gene's germline CDR1 is SGHRS and CDR2 YFSETQ. CDR3 length: 14 residues. Trimming took 0 bases from V and 5 from J, leaving 9 bases between them.

The gene calls are TRBV24-1 and TRBJ2-7, with 7 nucleotides matching TRBD2. This CDR3 spans 15 amino acids. The germline V gene has CDR1 KGHDR and CDR2 SFDVKD. The CDR3 region is CATVQSGAGVYQQYV. CDR3 nucleotide sequence: TGTGCCACCGTTCAATCTGGGGCGGGAGTCTACCAGCAGTACGTC.

This chain uses TRBV6-2 or TRBV6-3 with TRBJ2-1; 14 bases are shared with TRBD2. The trim removed 4 bases at V and 3 bases at J, leaving 5 bases unmatched. Germline CDR1 is MNHEY and CDR2 is SVGEGT. This CDR3 is 17 amino acids long. The CDR3 DNA is TGTGCCAGCAGTTGGGGGACTAGCGGGAGAATCTACAATGAGCAGTTCTTC. It is translated as CASSWGTSGRIYNEQFF.

The chain employs TRBV15 and TRBJ1-1; 8 nucleotides line up with TRBD1. Germline V gene sequence: CDR1 LNHNV, CDR2 YYDKDF (reference sequence). Germline trimming cut 2 bases from V and 3 bases from J; bases unmatched to any gene: 5. The CDR3 is 15 residues long. The CDR3: CATSRTMTGDTEAFF. The DNA for the CDR3 is TGTGCCACCAGCAGAACAATGACAGGGGACACTGAAGCTTTCTTT.

This clone is a singleton in its sample. The rearrangement joins TRBV3-1 (or the pseudogene TRBV3-2) to TRBJ1-2, with TRBD1 matching 7 bases. The trim removed 4 bases at V and 4 bases at J, leaving 6 bases unmatched. The V gene's germline CDR1 is LGHDT and CDR2 YNNKEL (reference sequence). The length of the CDR3 is 14 residues. The DNA for the CDR3 is TGTGCCAGCAGCCTACAGGGGACTGGCTATGGCTACACCTTC. Translation: CASSLQGTGYGYTF.

The rearrangement links TRBV7-9 to TRBJ2-2, with 14 nucleotides matching TRBD2. Losses at the gene ends were 4 bases for V and 6 bases for J; bases not matched to a gene: 1. The CDR3 has 15 residues. Germline-derived CDR1 and CDR2 are SEHNR and FQNEAQ (reference sequence). The DNA of the CDR3 is TGTGCCAGCAGCTCGGGACTAGCGGGAGCCGGGGAGCTGTTTTTT. Protein sequence: CASSSGLAGAGELFF.

This clone was seen a single time. The rearrangement uses TRBV6-5 and TRBJ2-7, with D perhaps matching TRBD1 (5 bases). CDR3 length: 14 residues. Between the trimmed V and J ends, which lost 6 bases and 3 bases, there was a span of 15 bases. Germline-derived CDR1 and CDR2 are MNHEY and SVGAGI. CDR3 amino acids: CASRPKTDIYEQYV. CDR3 nucleotide sequence: TGTGCCAGCAGACCCAAGACAGACATCTACGAGCAGTACGTC.

J is TRBJ2-1 and V is TRBV5-1; tentatively, D is TRBD2 (5 bases). The CDR3 length is 14 residues. CDR1 and CDR2 (germline): SGHRS, YFSETQ. Trimming pared 0 bases from V and 7 bases from J, leaving 11 bases between. The chain's CDR3 is CASSLALVSNEQFF. As DNA, the CDR3 is TGCGCCAGCAGCTTGGCACTAGTAAGTAATGAGCAGTTCTTC. The variable domain in full, completed from reference TRBV5-1 and TRBJ2-1, reads KAGVTQTPRYLIKTRGQQVTLSCSPISGHRSVSWYQQTPGQGLQFLFEYFSETQRNKGNFPGRFSGRQFSNSRSEMNVSTLELGDSALYLCASSLALVSNEQFFGPGTRLTVL.

The chain is built from TRBV27 and TRBJ1-2; TRBD1 is a possible D gene (5 bases). The CDR3 totals 15 residues. CDR1 is MNHEY and CDR2 is SMNVEV in the germline V gene (reference sequence). V gave up 2 bases and J gave up 3 bases, with 13 bases separating them. The CDR3 region has the DNA TGTGCCAGCAGTTTAGGAGGGGCGAACGACTATGGCTACACCTTC. It yields the protein CASSLGGANDYGYTF.

The chain is built from TRBV6-4 and TRBJ2-3, with 8 bases lining up with TRBD2. Trimming cost V 0 bases and J 5 bases; bases outside gene matches: 4. The CDR3 runs to 15 residues. Per germline, CDR1 MRHNA and CDR2 SNTAGT. The CDR3 bases are TGTGCCAGCAGTGACTCGTTTGCGGGAGGAGATACGCAGTATTTT. Translating it yields CASSDSFAGGDTQYF.

The genes are TRBV1 and TRBJ2-1; TRBD2, the table's D call, lacks a check against the DNA. TRBV1 is listed as a pseudogene. This CDR3 is 16 amino acids long. The CDR3 is CTSSQTQWGDYNEQFF. CDR3 bases: TGCACCAGCAGCCAGACACAGTGGGGGGACTACAATGAGCAGTTCTTC.

The chain carries TRBV5-4 and TRBJ1-2, with 11 bases that match TRBD1. The CDR3 is made up of 16 amino acids. Germline CDR1 reads SGHNT; CDR2 reads YYREEE (reference sequence). Trimming removed 4 bases from V and 6 bases from J; junction bases left unmatched: 11. CDR3 amino acids: CASSPPSGTGGNGYTF. The DNA of the CDR3 is TGTGCCAGCAGCCCGCCATCAGGGACAGGGGGTAATGGCTACACCTTC.

This clone has a single count. CDR3 bases: TGTGCCAGCAGCTTGACTAGCGGGACCGGGGCCAACGTCCTGACTTTC. This gives the protein CASSLTSGTGANVLTF. V gene TRBV5-4 combines with J gene TRBJ2-6, with 10 bases that match TRBD2. CDR1 SGHNT and CDR2 YYREEE come from the germline V gene (reference sequence). This CDR3 is built from 16 residues. The V and J ends lost 1 base and 4 bases, in that order; junction bases with no gene match: 2.

V usage is TRBV15 and J usage is TRBJ1-1; TRBD1 agrees at 7 bases. J was trimmed by 4 bases and V by 1 base; bases with no gene match: 3. The CDR3 length is 14 residues. From germline, CDR1 is LNHNV and CDR2 YYDKDF (reference sequence). The CDR3 region is CATSRVTGSTEAFF. The CDR3 DNA reads as TGTGCCACCAGCAGAGTGACAGGGTCCACTGAAGCTTTCTTT.

This chain links TRBV14 with TRBJ2-3; TRBD2 is a possible D gene (5 bases). The CDR3 length is 16 residues. Germline values: CDR1 SGHDN, CDR2 FVKESK. V dropped 5 bases and J dropped 2 bases, with 17 bases sitting between them. CDR3 bases: TGTGCCAGCAGCAACCTAGGAGGCGTTATCACAGATACGCAGTATTTT. As protein: CASSNLGGVITDTQYF.

V gene TRBV9 combines with J gene TRBJ1-1; TRBD1 matches 7 bases. The germline CDR1 and CDR2 sequences are SGDLS and YYNGEE. V was pared by 4 bases and J by 4 bases, with 13 bases of the junction left unmatched. This CDR3 comprises 16 residues. The CDR3 sequence: CASSPRQGAFGTEAFF. CDR3 in DNA: TGTGCCAGCAGCCCCCGACAGGGCGCTTTTGGCACTGAAGCTTTCTTT.

The chain has TRBV6-5 and TRBJ1-5, with TRBD1 as a possible D gene (5 bases). The CDR3 is 13 residues long. The germline V gene has CDR1 MNHEY and CDR2 SVGAGI. The CDR3 DNA sequence: TGTGGGATGACGGGGGATAGCAATCAGCCCCAGCATTTT. It yields the protein CGMTGDSNQPQHF.

Details on this clone: The sample holds other DNA sequences that translate to the same CDR3. The V gene is TRBV7-2, the J gene TRBJ2-1; TRBD2 aligns across 9 bases. V was pared by 5 bases and J by 4 bases, with 3 bases of the junction left unmatched. In germline, CDR1 is SGHTA, CDR2 FQGNSA. The CDR3 is 14 residues long. The CDR3 DNA reads TGTGCCAGCAGCCTTAGCGGGAGTTACAATGAGCAGTTCTTC. It encodes CASSLSGSYNEQFF.